This TCR beta chain derives from a study of shared clonotypes between healthy human individuals. V was pared by 2 bases and J by 5 bases, with 14 bases of the junction left unmatched. The germline V gene encodes CDR1 MNHEY and CDR2 SMNVEV (reference sequence). This CDR3 has 18 amino acids. Findings and caveats of the study: Estimated clonotype richness was generally higher in naive than memory subsets.

On this clone: Its antigen remains unknown.

The test was conducted at deep level. Sequencing was performed with immunoSEQ multiplex PCR; in TCRdb, only in-frame clones are kept and a portion is missing. The profile covers approximately 2,300,000 clones, with less than 95% appearing a single time and around 0.35% taken by the ten largest. The receptor was isolated from a man between 18 and 35 years old in good health. Some clones in this sample may be carry-over from other donors' samples. The specimen was naive CD4+ T cells from PBMCs. Documented subset: CD45RA+ positively selected. The chain links TRBV27 to TRBJ1-5, with 8 nucleotides matching TRBD1. The CDR3 here is CASSLRAGGPRPDQPQHF. The CDR3, as DNA: TGTGCCAGCAGTTTAAGGGCAGGGGGCCCACGCCCGGATCAGCCCCAGCATTTT.